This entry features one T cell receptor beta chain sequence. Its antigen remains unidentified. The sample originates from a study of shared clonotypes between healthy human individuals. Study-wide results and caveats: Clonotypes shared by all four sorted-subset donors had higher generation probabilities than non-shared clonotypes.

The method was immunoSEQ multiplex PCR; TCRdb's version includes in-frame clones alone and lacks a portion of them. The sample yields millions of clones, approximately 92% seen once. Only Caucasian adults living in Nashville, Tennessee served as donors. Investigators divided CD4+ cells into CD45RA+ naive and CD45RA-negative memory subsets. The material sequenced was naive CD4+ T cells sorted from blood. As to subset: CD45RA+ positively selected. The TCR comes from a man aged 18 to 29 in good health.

The CDR3 DNA is TGTGCCTGGAGTGTACCGTCAGGCGATAGGAACACCATATATTTT. Its protein is CAWSVPSGDRNTIYF. This rearrangement joins TRBV30 to TRBJ1-3; D unresolved. Germline V CDR1 and CDR2: GTSNPN, SVGIG (reference sequence). This CDR3 region has 15 residues. Deletions cut 0 bases from V and 7 bases from J, with 16 bases between.